What follows describes a single T cell receptor (beta chain). V was pared by 0 bases and J by 9 bases, with 18 bases between. This CDR3 contains 15 residues. CDR1 is SQVTM and CDR2 is ANQGSEA in the germline V gene. The method was immunoSEQ multiplex PCR; TCRdb's version includes in-frame clones alone and lacks a portion of them. This table holds over a million clones, nearly 99% found once. This sample was taken from a study of shared clonotypes between healthy human individuals. Sequenced: naive CD4+ T cells sorted from blood. Subset here: CD45RA+ positively selected. V gene TRBV29-1 combines with J gene TRBJ2-1; possibly TRBD2 for D (7 bases). The TCR was taken from a man aged 25 to 40 in good health. This CDR3 reads CSVEDQRGRGAEQFF. The CDR3 DNA reads as TGCAGCGTTGAAGATCAGCGGGGCAGGGGAGCTGAGCAGTTCTTC.